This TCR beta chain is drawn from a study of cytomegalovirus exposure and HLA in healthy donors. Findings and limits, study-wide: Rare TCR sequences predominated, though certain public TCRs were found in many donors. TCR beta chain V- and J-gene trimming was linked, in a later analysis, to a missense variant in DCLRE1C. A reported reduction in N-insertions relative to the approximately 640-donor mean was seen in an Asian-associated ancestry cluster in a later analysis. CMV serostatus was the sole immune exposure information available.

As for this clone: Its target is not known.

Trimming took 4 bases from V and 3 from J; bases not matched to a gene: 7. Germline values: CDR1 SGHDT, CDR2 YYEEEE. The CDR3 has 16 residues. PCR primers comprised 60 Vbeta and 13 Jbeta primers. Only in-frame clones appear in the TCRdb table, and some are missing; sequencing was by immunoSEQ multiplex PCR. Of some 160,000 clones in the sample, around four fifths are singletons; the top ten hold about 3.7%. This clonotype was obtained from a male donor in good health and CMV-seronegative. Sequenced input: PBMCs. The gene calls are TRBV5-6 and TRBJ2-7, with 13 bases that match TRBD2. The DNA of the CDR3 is TGTGCCAGCAGCCGATGGACTAGCGGGAGCCACTACGAGCAGTACTTC. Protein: CASSRWTSGSHYEQYF.